This T cell receptor (beta chain) was retrieved from a study of identical twins. In this sample, this clonotype turned up many times. Its specificity is not known. V trimming: 6 bases; J trimming: 3 bases; junction bases outside the gene matches: 5. This CDR3 contains 14 residues. Template switching added a universal primer binding site, and final cDNA carried unique molecular identifiers. TCRdb processed the 5' RACE reads anew with MiXCR; each CDR3 protein has one entry. The data contain hundreds of thousands of distinct CDR3 sequences, about an eighth of them singletons. Points from the study as a whole: Beta clonotypes that were abundant in cord blood contained fewer insertions, a pattern absent from memory repertoires.

The TCR was taken from a woman between 18 and 29 years old in good health. Sequenced material: memory (CD45RO+) T cells sorted from blood. The chain links TRBV12-3 or TRBV12-4 to TRBJ1-1; 9 nucleotides agree with TRBD1. Written as DNA, the CDR3 is TGTGCCAGCAGACAGGGGGCGGTGTACACTGAAGCTTTCTTT. Encoded protein: CASRQGAVYTEAFF.